This T cell receptor (beta chain) originates from a study of synovial regulatory T cells in juvenile arthritis. The method was immunoSEQ multiplex PCR; TCRdb's version includes in-frame clones alone and lacks a portion of them. The sample yields about 9,600 clones, of which the top ten take up roughly 2%. Overall study findings and caveats: Synovial Teff and blood CPL repertoires partially overlapped with iaTreg TCR repertoires, which were largely patient-private. CDR3 overlap with synovial Tregs was higher for iaTregs than other blood Tregs.

A note on this clone: What it binds is unknown.

Sequenced material: Treg cells from blood. The sample's subset: remaining (HLA-DR-negative) circulating blood Treg cells. This TCR derives from a donor younger than 30 with juvenile idiopathic arthritis.

The CDR3 here is CASGARGLDTGELFF. The genes are TRBV6-5 and TRBJ2-2; the TCRdb call, TRBD2, lacks DNA for checking. Germline lookup yields CDR1 MNHEY and CDR2 SVGAGI. This CDR3 spans 15 amino acids. DNA for this receptor is not on file.